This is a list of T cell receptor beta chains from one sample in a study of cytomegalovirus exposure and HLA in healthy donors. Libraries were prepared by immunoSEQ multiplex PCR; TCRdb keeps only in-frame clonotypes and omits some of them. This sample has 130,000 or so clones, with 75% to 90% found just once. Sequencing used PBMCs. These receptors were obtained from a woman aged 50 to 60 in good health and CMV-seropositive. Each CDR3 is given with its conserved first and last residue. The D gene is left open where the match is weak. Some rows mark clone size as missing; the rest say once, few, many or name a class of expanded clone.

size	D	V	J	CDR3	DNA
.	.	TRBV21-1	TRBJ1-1	CASSNPAGGLGNTEAFF	TGTGCCAGCAGCAACCCGGCGGGGGGCTTAGGGAACACTGAAGCTTTCTTT
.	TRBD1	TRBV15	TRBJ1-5	CATRIGQGGQPQHF	TGTGCCACCAGGATCGGACAGGGCGGCCAGCCCCAGCATTTT
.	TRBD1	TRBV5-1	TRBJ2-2	CASSLNRGDTGELFF	TGCGCCAGCAGCTTAAACAGGGGGGACACCGGGGAGCTGTTTTTT
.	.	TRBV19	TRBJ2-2	CASSILSVVRSGELFF	TGTGCCAGTAGTATCCTGAGCGTGGTAAGGTCCGGGGAGCTGTTTTTT
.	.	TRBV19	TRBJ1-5	CASSIRQQELNQPQHF	TGTGCCAGTAGTATTCGGCAGCAGGAACTCAATCAGCCCCAGCATTTT
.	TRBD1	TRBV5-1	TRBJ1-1	CASSRDRMNTEAFF	TGCGCCAGCAGCCGGGACAGAATGAACACTGAAGCTTTCTTT
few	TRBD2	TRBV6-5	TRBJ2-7	CASGRLAGTYEQYF	TGTGCCAGCGGGAGACTAGCGGGCACCTACGAGCAGTACTTC
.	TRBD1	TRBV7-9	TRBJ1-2	CASSSGTGSGDGYTF	TGTGCCAGCAGCTCGGGGACAGGGAGTGGAGATGGCTACACCTTC
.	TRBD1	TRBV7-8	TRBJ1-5	CASSDFRDKGADQPQHF	TGTGCCAGCAGTGACTTTCGGGATAAGGGGGCGGATCAGCCCCAGCATTTT
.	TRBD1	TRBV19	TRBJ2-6	CASRTGGSAGANGLTF	TGTGCCAGTAGGACAGGGGGCAGCGCTGGGGCCAACGGCCTGACTTTC
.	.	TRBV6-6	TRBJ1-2	CASNRPHNRVYGYTF	TGTGCCAGCAACCGTCCCCACAACAGAGTCTATGGCTACACCTTC
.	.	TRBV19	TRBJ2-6	CASSMRTVFVGANVLTF	TGTGCCAGTAGTATGCGGACAGTCTTTGTGGGGGCCAACGTCCTGACTTTC